The 5 T cell receptor beta chains below come from one sample, sequenced in a study of blood T cell repertoires in COVID-19. TCRdb's copy holds only in-frame clones and misses some; the assay was immunoSEQ multiplex PCR. The table shows under 200,000 clones, with 85% to 90% occurring only once. Sequencing input: peripheral blood. The origin of the receptors is a man younger than 30 with active or convalescent COVID-19.

The chain links TRBV7-4 to TRBJ1-4; D is undetermined. Trimming removed 3 bases from V and 4 bases from J, with 9 bases in between. Per the germline V gene, CDR1 is SGHVT and CDR2 is SQSDAQ. The length of the CDR3 is 14 residues. The CDR3, as DNA: TGTGCCAGCAGCTTTAGCGGAAATAATGAAAAACTGTTTTTT. Its translation is CASSFSGNNEKLFF.

J is TRBJ1-5 and V is TRBV23-1, with TRBD1 matching over 9 bases. TRBV23-1 is known as an ORF, though its function is uncertain. Trimming took 6 bases from V and 6 from J; bases not matched to a gene: 15. This CDR3 comprises 17 residues. The CDR3 DNA reads as TGCGCCAGCAGCCGAAGGGACAGGGAAGGGGGAGGTCAGCCCCAGCATTTT. It specifies CASSRRDREGGGQPQHF.

The CDR3 DNA reads TGTGCCAGTAGTATGGCAGGTTATTCCTACGAGCAGTACTTC. The encoded protein is CASSMAGYSYEQYF. This chain uses TRBV19 with TRBJ2-7; D call uncertain. V dropped 3 bases and J dropped 1 base, with 10 bases sitting between them. Germline loops: CDR1 LNHDA, CDR2 SQIVND (reference sequence). The CDR3 is 14 amino acids.

The chain employs TRBV6-5 and TRBJ2-7; D uncertain. Germline V gives CDR1 MNHEY, CDR2 SVGAGI. The CDR3 length is 13 residues. The germline V and J ends were trimmed by 6 bases and 0 bases, with 9 bases remaining between them. The CDR3 reads CASRPGFSYEQYF. The CDR3, as DNA: TGTGCCAGCAGGCCCGGGTTCTCCTACGAGCAGTACTTC.

The genes are TRBV3-1 (or the pseudogene TRBV3-2) and TRBJ1-1; 7 bases are a match to TRBD1. The CDR3 totals 14 residues. Germline CDR1 and CDR2: LGHDT and YNNKEL (reference sequence). V shed 5 bases, J shed 4 bases, and the junction held 7 bases outside the gene matches. The CDR3 loop reads CASSGDSAGTEAFF. The CDR3 DNA follows: TGTGCCAGCAGCGGGGACAGCGCCGGCACTGAAGCTTTCTTT.